Below are 9 T cell receptor beta chains sequenced from a single sample in a study of cytomegalovirus exposure and HLA in healthy donors. PCR involved 60 Vbeta and 13 Jbeta primers. Some clones are missing from TCRdb's copy, which holds only in-frame ones; the method was immunoSEQ multiplex PCR. The data hold fewer than 120,000 clones, with over 65% observed a single time. Material: PBMCs. The source of these receptors is a man aged 25-40 years in good health and CMV-seropositive.

The gene calls are TRBV25-1 and TRBJ1-2; TRBD1 might be the D (6 bases). Trimming pared 4 bases from V and 6 bases from J, leaving 9 bases between. This CDR3 has 12 amino acids. The germline V gene encodes CDR1 MGHDK and CDR2 SYGVNS. The CDR3 spells CASSGNRDGYTF. CDR3 DNA sequence: TGTGCCAGCAGTGGGAACAGGGATGGCTACACCTTC.

J is TRBJ1-1 and V is TRBV5-5; tentative D call: TRBD1 (5 bases). Germline V gives CDR1 SGHKS, CDR2 YYEKEE (reference sequence). The CDR3 runs 15 residues. Between the trimmed V and J ends, which lost 2 bases and 4 bases, there was a span of 15 bases. The CDR3 protein is CASSFRVTGGTEAFF. CDR3 DNA: TGTGCCAGCAGCTTCCGGGTTACAGGTGGCACTGAAGCTTTCTTT.

The chain couples TRBV27 to TRBJ2-2, with unresolved D. The germline CDR1 and CDR2 sequences are MNHEY and SMNVEV (reference sequence). CDR3 length: 13 amino acids. Trimming took 0 bases from V and 7 from J, leaving 6 bases between them. The CDR3 DNA sequence: TGTGCCAGCAGTTTATCATGGAGCGGGGAGCTGTTTTTT. Its translation is CASSLSWSGELFF.

The chain uses TRBV7-2 and TRBJ2-7, with 7 bases that match TRBD2. The germline gives CDR1 SGHTA, CDR2 FQGNSA. The CDR3 spans 13 residues. J gave up 5 bases and V 4 bases, and 5 bases lay outside the gene matches. Here the CDR3 reads CASSSVGGNEQYF. The CDR3 nucleotides read TGTGCCAGCAGCTCCGTCGGGGGGAACGAGCAGTACTTC. The complete variable domain, with remaining parts taken from reference TRBV7-2 and TRBJ2-7, reads GAGVSQSPSNKVTEKGKDVELRCDPISGHTALYWYRQSLGQGLEFLIYFQGNSAPDKSGLPSDRFSAERTGGSVSTLTIQRTQQEDSAVYLCASSSVGGNEQYFGPGTRLTVT.

V is TRBV4-3 and J is TRBJ2-2, with unresolved D. The CDR3 has 14 amino acids. The V end was cut by 0 bases, the J end by 7 bases, with 9 bases between. Germline-derived CDR1 and CDR2 are LGHNA and YSLEER. CDR3 sequence: CASSQEEQYGELFF. For the CDR3, the DNA is TGCGCCAGCAGCCAAGAGGAGCAGTACGGGGAGCTGTTTTTT.

There are a few counts of this clone. The chain joins TRBV11-2 to TRBJ2-5; 8 nucleotides agree with TRBD1. The CDR3 contains 15 residues. Per the germline V gene, CDR1 is SGHAT and CDR2 is FQNNGV. Trimming at V came to 5 bases and at J to 5 bases, leaving 10 bases not matched to a gene. CDR3 protein: CASSPPPGGTETQYF. The DNA of the CDR3 is TGTGCCAGCAGCCCCCCCCCAGGGGGCACTGAGACCCAGTACTTC.

The chain couples TRBV12-1 to TRBJ1-6. TRBV12-1 corresponds to a pseudogene. The CDR3 has 12 amino acids. CDR3 DNA sequence: TGTGCCAGCAGCTTTTTTCCTGTGTCCCTCCACTTT. This sequence encodes CASSFFPVSLHF.

This chain connects TRBV30 to TRBJ1-5; 9 bases are shared with TRBD1. Germline V gives CDR1 GTSNPN, CDR2 SVGIG (reference sequence). With V trimmed by 4 bases and J by 2 bases, 6 bases remained unmatched. The CDR3 loop spans 15 amino acids. CDR3: CAWNPRDRGNQPQHF. CDR3 nucleotide sequence: TGTGCCTGGAACCCACGGGACAGGGGCAATCAGCCCCAGCATTTT.

The chain combines TRBV30 with TRBJ2-7; TRBD2 matches 7 bases. CDR1 and CDR2 (germline): GTSNPN, SVGIG (reference sequence). J was trimmed by 1 base and V by 8 bases; bases with no gene match: 2. The CDR3 sequence is 11 residues long. This CDR3 reads CAGGESYEQYF. For the CDR3, the DNA is TGTGCCGGGGGGGAGTCCTACGAGCAGTACTTC.